The 30 T cell receptor beta chains reported below all come from one sample, sequenced in a study of blood T cell repertoires in COVID-19. Profiling relied on immunoSEQ multiplex PCR, and the TCRdb table lists in-frame clones only, not all of them. The profile shows tens of thousands of clones, around four fifths of them singletons. Sequencing used peripheral blood. These receptor sequences come from a man between 65 and 80 years old with acute or convalescent COVID-19.

There are a few counts of this clone. The rearrangement uses TRBV7-9 and TRBJ1-6; TRBD1 matches 11 bases. The CDR3 loop spans 14 amino acids. V was pared by 5 bases and J by 9 bases, with 3 bases of the junction left unmatched. Germline-derived CDR1 and CDR2 are SEHNR and FQNEAQ (reference sequence). The DNA of the CDR3 is TGTGCCAGCAGCCCGGGACAGGGGGTTTCACCCCTCCACTTT. Translated: CASSPGQGVSPLHF.

The chain employs TRBV4-3 and TRBJ2-7; 9 bases agree with TRBD1. V was pared by 0 bases and J by 1 base, with 13 bases of the junction left unmatched. The V gene's germline CDR1 is LGHNA and CDR2 YSLEER. The CDR3 loop spans 19 amino acids. Written as DNA, the CDR3 is TGCGCCAGCAGCCAAGATACTTATGGCTCCGGGACAGGGTCCTACGAGCAGTACTTC. This gives the protein CASSQDTYGSGTGSYEQYF.

The J gene is TRBJ1-5, the V gene TRBV7-2; 8 nucleotides match TRBD1. The V and J ends lost 5 bases and 6 bases, in that order; junction bases with no gene match: 12. CDR3 length: 16 amino acids. Germline assignment: CDR1 SGHTA and CDR2 FQGNSA. The CDR3 protein is CASSLTTGVGSQPQHF. The CDR3 bases are TGTGCCAGCAGCCTTACGACAGGGGTCGGAAGTCAGCCCCAGCATTTT.

The chain's CDR3 is CASSTNLRSNEKLFF. DNA of the CDR3: TGTGCCAGCAGCACCAACCTGAGATCTAATGAAAAACTGTTTTTT. The chain recombines TRBV7-9 with TRBJ1-4; D gene ambiguous. CDR3 size: 15 residues. Trimming stripped 5 bases from V and 3 bases from J, with 13 bases between. Germline V gives CDR1 SEHNR, CDR2 FQNEAQ (reference sequence).

The CDR3: CASSRSPGSYNEQFF. The CDR3 DNA follows: TGTGCCAGCAGCCGCTCCCCCGGCTCCTACAATGAGCAGTTCTTC. The chain carries TRBV11-3 and TRBJ2-1; no clear D. The length of the CDR3 is 15 residues. Trimming stripped 5 bases from V and 0 bases from J, with 11 bases between. Germline V CDR1 and CDR2: SGHNT, YENEEA.

This clone occurred a few times. V gene TRBV27 combines with J gene TRBJ2-3, with D possibly being TRBD2 (5 bases). Trimming stripped 5 bases from V and 10 bases from J, with 13 bases between. Germline V gives CDR1 MNHEY, CDR2 SMNVEV (reference sequence). The CDR3 contains 12 residues. The CDR3 nucleotides are TGTGCCAGCAGTGCCACGGACTTTTCGCAGTATTTT. It codes for CASSATDFSQYF.

The chain recombines TRBV10-3 with TRBJ2-1; a weak D match, TRBD2 (6 bases). The CDR3 is made up of 14 amino acids. Germline values: CDR1 ENHRY, CDR2 SYGVKD. The ends were cut back, 4 bases at V and 11 bases at J, with 18 bases in the middle. CDR3 in amino acids: CAISGSSLGTQQFF. The DNA of the CDR3 is TGTGCCATCAGTGGCTCTTCCCTCGGGACTCAGCAGTTCTTC.

This clone was seen once. This chain uses TRBV7-2 with TRBJ2-7, with D perhaps matching TRBD2 (6 bases). The CDR3 loop spans 14 amino acids. V was pared by 4 bases and J by 7 bases, with 17 bases between. CDR1 SGHTA and CDR2 FQGNSA come from the germline V gene. CDR3 sequence reads: CASSSGGNLREQYF. In DNA, the CDR3 is TGTGCCAGCAGCTCCGGGGGAAACCTGAGGGAGCAGTACTTC.

The rearrangement uses TRBV7-2 and TRBJ2-5; 8 positions match TRBD2. J lost 4 bases, V lost 3 bases, and 16 bases had no gene match. The CDR3 sequence is 18 residues long. Germline lookup yields CDR1 SGHTA and CDR2 FQGNSA. DNA for the CDR3: TGTGCCAGCAGCTTCCGCGTGTACGTCGGGGGGGCCGGAGAGACCCAGTACTTC. Amino acid sequence: CASSFRVYVGGAGETQYF.

In its sample, this clone ranks as medium-sized (0.01 to 0.1%). J is TRBJ2-7 and V is TRBV19; weak D call: TRBD2 (6 bases). Looked up from germline, CDR1 is LNHDA and CDR2 is SQIVND (reference sequence). V lost 5 bases to trimming and J lost 3 bases, with 14 bases between them. The CDR3 contains 14 residues. This CDR3 is CASSVGGGGYEQYF. The CDR3 DNA is TGTGCCAGTAGTGTGGGGGGTGGTGGCTACGAGCAGTACTTC.

The table lists this clone with a count of one. This chain joins TRBV19 and TRBJ1-5; TRBD1 matches 7 bases. V was pared by 6 bases and J by 2 bases, with 10 bases of the junction left unmatched. The CDR3 is made up of 16 amino acids. Germline V lookup: CDR1 LNHDA, CDR2 SQIVND (reference sequence). CDR3 loop: CASSPGTARGNQPQHF. The CDR3 bases are TGTGCCAGTAGCCCCGGGACAGCTAGGGGCAATCAGCCCCAGCATTTT.

The CDR3 sequence: CASSNRATDTQYF. The CDR3 nucleotides are TGTGCCAGCAGCAACAGGGCTACAGATACGCAGTATTTT. V usage is TRBV9 and J usage is TRBJ2-3; possible D gene TRBD1, 6 bases. This CDR3 has 13 residues. Looked up from germline, CDR1 is SGDLS and CDR2 is YYNGEE. Trimming took off 4 bases at V and 3 bases at J, with 9 bases between the two ends.

The rearrangement uses TRBV27 and TRBJ1-2; D is uncertain. This CDR3 contains 14 residues. The V end was cut by 0 bases, the J end by 4 bases, with 9 bases between. Germline values: CDR1 MNHEY, CDR2 SMNVEV (reference sequence). CDR3 residues: CASSLSMAAYGYTF. The CDR3 DNA reads TGTGCCAGCAGTTTATCGATGGCGGCCTATGGCTACACCTTC.

The chain uses TRBV5-5 and TRBJ1-4; 8 bases agree with TRBD1. The CDR3 contains 14 residues. V dropped 4 bases and J dropped 7; count of bases not matched to a gene: 6. Germline V gene data show CDR1 as SGHKS and CDR2 as YYEKEE (reference sequence). The CDR3 loop is CASSTDREGEKLFF. CDR3 sequence (DNA): TGTGCCAGCAGCACGGACAGGGAAGGTGAAAAACTGTTTTTT.

The V and J genes are TRBV6-5 and TRBJ1-6, with D possibly matching TRBD1 (6 bases). The CDR3 spans 13 residues. The ends were cut back, 9 bases at V and 6 bases at J, with 12 bases in the middle. Germline values: CDR1 MNHEY, CDR2 SVGAGI. The CDR3 DNA is TGTGCCAGTCGGACAGACGGTAATTCACCCCTCCACTTT. This codes for CASRTDGNSPLHF.

This CDR3 reads CASSLPGTEAEQYF. The CDR3 DNA reads as TGTGCCAGCAGCTTACCCGGGACAGAAGCAGAGCAGTACTTC. This rearrangement joins TRBV7-9 to TRBJ2-7; 7 bases are shared with TRBD1. Losses at the gene ends were 2 bases for V and 7 bases for J; bases not matched to a gene: 8. The CDR3 totals 14 residues. Germline V lookup: CDR1 SEHNR, CDR2 FQNEAQ (reference sequence).

This clone was found once. The rearrangement joins TRBV7-9 to TRBJ2-2; TRBD2 agrees at 8 bases. J gave up 7 bases and V 7 bases, and 8 bases lay outside the gene matches. The CDR3 runs 14 residues. Germline-derived CDR1 and CDR2 are SEHNR and FQNEAQ (reference sequence). CDR3 region: CASTAAGGGGELFF. CDR3 DNA sequence: TGTGCCAGCACCGCTGCGGGGGGCGGCGGGGAGCTGTTTTTT.

The V call is TRBV29-1, the J call TRBJ2-7; 7 bases match TRBD1. Per the germline V gene, CDR1 is SQVTM and CDR2 is ANQGSEA. This CDR3 spans 13 amino acids. The V and J ends lost 3 bases and 0 bases, in that order; junction bases with no gene match: 2. The CDR3 reads CSVERDSSYEQYF. The CDR3 nucleotides are TGCAGCGTTGAGAGGGACAGCTCCTACGAGCAGTACTTC.

The V gene is TRBV7-2, the J gene TRBJ1-1, with a possible D match to TRBD1 (6 bases). V was trimmed by 1 base and J by 4 bases, leaving 13 bases between them. Germline V gene sequence: CDR1 SGHTA, CDR2 FQGNSA. The CDR3 is 15 amino acids. The CDR3 nucleotides read TGTGCCAGCAGCTTAGGGGGGGGGCGTAGCACTGAAGCTTTCTTT. It specifies CASSLGGGRSTEAFF.

This clone came up once. This chain connects TRBV5-4 to TRBJ1-1, with TRBD1 as a possible D gene (6 bases). The length of the CDR3 is 14 residues. CDR1 is SGHNT and CDR2 is YYREEE in the germline V gene (reference sequence). Trimming removed 4 bases at V and 1 base at J, with 11 bases between. CDR3 sequence (DNA): TGTGCCAGCAGCCACGCAGGGGAGAACACTGAAGCTTTCTTT. Protein sequence: CASSHAGENTEAFF. The full variable domain, with the rest looked up from reference TRBV5-4 and TRBJ1-1, is ETGVTQSPTHLIKTRGQQVTLRCSSQSGHNTVSWYQQALGQGPQFIFQYYREEENGRGNFPPRFSGLQFPNYSSELNVNALELDDSALYLCASSHAGENTEAFFGQGTRLTVV.

The V call is TRBV5-1, the J call TRBJ1-1, with D perhaps matching TRBD1 (6 bases). Trimming stripped 4 bases from V and 4 bases from J, with 17 bases between. This CDR3 contains 15 residues. CDR1 and CDR2 from the germline V gene are SGHRS and YFSETQ. The CDR3 coding sequence is TGCGCCAGCAGCCTGGACAGCATTGGGAGCACTGAAGCTTTCTTT. Translating it yields CASSLDSIGSTEAFF.

The chain links TRBV4-3 to TRBJ2-3, with D possibly being TRBD2 (6 bases). The CDR3 contains 15 residues. Trimming took off 1 base at V and 4 bases at J, with 12 bases between the two ends. Germline V gene sequence: CDR1 LGHNA, CDR2 YSLEER. The CDR3 reads CASSQAPTRADTQYF. As DNA, the CDR3 is TGCGCCAGCAGCCAAGCCCCGACTAGAGCAGATACGCAGTATTTT.

The chain combines TRBV6-2 or TRBV6-3 with TRBJ1-5; D unresolved. Trimming took off 6 bases at V and 4 bases at J, with 16 bases between the two ends. The CDR3 length is 15 residues. Germline-derived CDR1 and CDR2 are MNHEY and SVGEGT. The CDR3 loop reads CASSRTQTGNQPQHF. CDR3 DNA sequence: TGTGCCAGCAGCAGGACTCAAACGGGGAATCAGCCCCAGCATTTT.

The rearrangement uses TRBV9 and TRBJ1-3, with D uncertain. The V and J ends lost 5 bases and 0 bases respectively, with 12 bases between them. CDR3 size: 15 residues. CDR1 and CDR2 from the germline V gene are SGDLS and YYNGEE. CDR3 loop: CASSETGSSGNTIYF. The CDR3 nucleotides read TGTGCCAGCAGTGAAACGGGAAGCTCTGGAAACACCATATATTTT.

This clone came up once. The rearrangement links TRBV28 to TRBJ2-1; a possible D gene is TRBD2 (6 bases). CDR1 and CDR2 (germline): MDHEN, SYDVKM. The CDR3 length is 14 residues. With 4 bases removed from V and 4 bases from J, the gap between germline ends came to 11 bases. CDR3 DNA: TGTGCCAGCAGTTCATCTAGCGTGTACAATGAGCAGTTCTTC. This sequence encodes CASSSSSVYNEQFF.

The CDR3 nucleotides are TGTGCCAGTAGCCGGGCCCAGGGAAGAACAGATACGCAGTATTTT. Amino acids: CASSRAQGRTDTQYF. The chain joins TRBV19 to TRBJ2-3; tentative D call: TRBD1 (5 bases). CDR3 length equals 15 residues. Deletions cut 6 bases from V and 3 bases from J, with 16 bases between. Germline V gene sequence: CDR1 LNHDA, CDR2 SQIVND (reference sequence).

The chain recombines TRBV5-1 with TRBJ2-1; 10 nucleotides agree with TRBD1. Per germline, CDR1 SGHRS and CDR2 YFSETQ. There are 13 residues in the CDR3. J gave up 7 bases and V 3 bases, and 1 base lay outside the gene matches. The CDR3, as DNA: TGCGCCAGCAGCTCGGGACAGGGGAATGAGCAGTTCTTC. Its translation is CASSSGQGNEQFF.

The V gene is TRBV30, the J gene TRBJ1-1, with TRBD1 identical over 7 bases. The V gene end was trimmed by 5 bases and the J gene end by 4 bases; junction bases not matched to a gene: 7. Germline loops: CDR1 GTSNPN, CDR2 SVGIG (reference sequence). The CDR3 sequence is 13 residues long. The CDR3 region is CAWGPTGITEAFF. In DNA, the CDR3 is TGTGCCTGGGGACCGACAGGGATCACTGAAGCTTTCTTT.

This chain uses TRBV20-1 with TRBJ2-1, with D maybe TRBD2 (5 bases). CDR3 length equals 15 residues. The V end lost 3 bases, the J end lost 0 bases, and 12 bases lay between the germline ends. The germline CDR1 and CDR2 sequences are DFQATT and SNEGSKA (reference sequence). CDR3 protein: CSASRPSFSYNEQFF. CDR3 nucleotides: TGCAGTGCTAGTAGGCCTAGCTTCTCCTACAATGAGCAGTTCTTC.

The chain has TRBV6-5 and TRBJ1-1; D call uncertain. Germline V CDR1 and CDR2: MNHEY, SVGAGI. CDR3 size: 11 residues. Trimming shortened V by 7 bases and J by 11 bases, and 14 bases separated the two germline ends. The CDR3: CASIHGGKAFF. The CDR3, as DNA: TGTGCCAGCATCCACGGAGGAAAGGCTTTCTTT.